The entry below describes one TCR beta chain. Its target is not known. Germline CDR1 and CDR2: MGHDK and SYGVNS. Trimming left V 5 bases short and J 0 bases short, with 13 bases between. The CDR3 length is 15 residues. This sample was taken from a study of OX40 agonist ivuxolimab in advanced cancers. Study overall: Dose-escalation patients' cancers were hepatocellular carcinoma, melanoma, renal cell or head and neck cancer. Whole-study results and caveats: The mean number of expanded clones was higher in CD8+ T cells than in CD4+. Still undetermined is the antigen specificity of the expanded peripheral T cells.

Sequenced by immunoSEQ multiplex PCR; TCRdb stores in-frame clones only, minus some. The sample holds approximately 50,000 clones, nearly 80% seen once. Source: CD4+ or CD8+ T cells sorted from blood, taken in a trial of the OX40 agonist ivuxolimab. This receptor was taken from an adult with an advanced solid tumor such as melanoma, head and neck, liver or kidney cancer. The chain joins TRBV25-1 to TRBJ1-1; TRBD1 is a possible D gene (5 bases). CDR3 in amino acids: CASSPMAGVNTEAFF. For the CDR3, the DNA is TGTGCCAGCAGTCCAATGGCGGGGGTGAACACTGAAGCTTTCTTT.